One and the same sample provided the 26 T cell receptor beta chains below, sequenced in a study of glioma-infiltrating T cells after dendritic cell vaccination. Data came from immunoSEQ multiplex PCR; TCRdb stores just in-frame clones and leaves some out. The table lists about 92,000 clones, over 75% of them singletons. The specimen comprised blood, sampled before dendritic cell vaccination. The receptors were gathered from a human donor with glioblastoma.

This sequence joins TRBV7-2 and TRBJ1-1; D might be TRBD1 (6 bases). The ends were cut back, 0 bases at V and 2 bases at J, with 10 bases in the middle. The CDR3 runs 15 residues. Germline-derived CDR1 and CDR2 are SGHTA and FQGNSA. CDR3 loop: CASSLATGKNTEAFF. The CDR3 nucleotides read TGTGCCAGCAGCTTAGCTACAGGGAAAAACACTGAAGCTTTCTTT. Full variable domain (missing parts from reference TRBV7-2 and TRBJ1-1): GAGVSQSPSNKVTEKGKDVELRCDPISGHTALYWYRQSLGQGLEFLIYFQGNSAPDKSGLPSDRFSAERTGGSVSTLTIQRTQQEDSAVYLCASSLATGKNTEAFFGQGTRLTVV.

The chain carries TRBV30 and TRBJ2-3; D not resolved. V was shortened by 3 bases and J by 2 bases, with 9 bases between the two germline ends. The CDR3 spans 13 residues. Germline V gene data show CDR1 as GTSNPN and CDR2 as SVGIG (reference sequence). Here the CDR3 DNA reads TGTGCCTGGAGGGCGGTATCCACAGATACGCAGTATTTT. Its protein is CAWRAVSTDTQYF.

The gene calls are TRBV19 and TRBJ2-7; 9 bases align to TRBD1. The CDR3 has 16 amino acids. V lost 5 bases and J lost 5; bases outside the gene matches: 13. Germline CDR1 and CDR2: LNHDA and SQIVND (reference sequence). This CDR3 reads CASSPTGQGIIDEQYF. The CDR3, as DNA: TGTGCCAGTAGTCCCACGGGACAGGGTATCATCGACGAGCAGTACTTC.

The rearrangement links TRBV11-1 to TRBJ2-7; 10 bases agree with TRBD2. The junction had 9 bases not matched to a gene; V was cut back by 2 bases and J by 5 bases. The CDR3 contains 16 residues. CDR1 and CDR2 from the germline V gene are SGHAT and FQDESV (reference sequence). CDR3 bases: TGTGCCAGCAGCTTAACGCCGACTAGCGGGTCCCACGAGCAGTACTTC. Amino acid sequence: CASSLTPTSGSHEQYF.

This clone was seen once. DNA for the CDR3: TGTGCCTACCGCGGGGAGCCCCTTGAAGCTTTCTTT. As protein: CAYRGEPLEAFF. J is TRBJ1-1 and V is TRBV30; D unclear. V was cut by 7 bases and J by 7 bases, with 16 bases left in between. Germline values: CDR1 GTSNPN, CDR2 SVGIG (reference sequence). The CDR3 totals 12 residues.

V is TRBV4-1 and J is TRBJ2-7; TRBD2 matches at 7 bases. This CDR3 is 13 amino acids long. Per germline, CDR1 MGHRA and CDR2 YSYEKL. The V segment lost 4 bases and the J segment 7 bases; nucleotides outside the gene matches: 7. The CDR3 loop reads CASSRVTSAEQYF. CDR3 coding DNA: TGCGCCAGCAGCCGAGTAACTAGCGCAGAGCAGTACTTC.

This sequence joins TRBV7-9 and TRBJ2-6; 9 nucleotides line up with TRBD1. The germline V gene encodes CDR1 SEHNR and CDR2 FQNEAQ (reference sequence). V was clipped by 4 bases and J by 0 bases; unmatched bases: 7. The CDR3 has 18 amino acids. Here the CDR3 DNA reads TGTGCCAGCAGCTCAGGACAGGGGCTCTACTCTGGGGCCAACGTCCTGACTTTC. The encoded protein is CASSSGQGLYSGANVLTF.

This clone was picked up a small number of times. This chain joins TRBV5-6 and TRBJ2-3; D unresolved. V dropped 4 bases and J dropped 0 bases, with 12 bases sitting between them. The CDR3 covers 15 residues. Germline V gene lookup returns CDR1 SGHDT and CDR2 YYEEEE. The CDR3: CASSLGRLSTDTQYF. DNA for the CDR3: TGTGCCAGCAGCCTTGGGCGATTAAGCACAGATACGCAGTATTTT.

CDR3 nucleotides: TGTGCCAGCAGTTACTCGGTCGTTAGCGGGATGCACGAGCAGTACTTC. Amino acids: CASSYSVVSGMHEQYF. V and J are TRBV6-6 and TRBJ2-7, with 8 bases that match TRBD2. J was trimmed by 5 bases and V by 0 bases; bases with no gene match: 9. Germline values: CDR1 MNHNY, CDR2 SVGAGI (reference sequence). The CDR3 is 16 residues long.

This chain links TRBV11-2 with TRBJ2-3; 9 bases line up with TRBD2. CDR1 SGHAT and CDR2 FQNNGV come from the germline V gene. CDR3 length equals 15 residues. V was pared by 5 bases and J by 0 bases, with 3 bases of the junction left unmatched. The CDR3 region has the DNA TGTGCCAGCAGCCTGGGACTAGCCAGCACAGATACGCAGTATTTT. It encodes CASSLGLASTDTQYF.

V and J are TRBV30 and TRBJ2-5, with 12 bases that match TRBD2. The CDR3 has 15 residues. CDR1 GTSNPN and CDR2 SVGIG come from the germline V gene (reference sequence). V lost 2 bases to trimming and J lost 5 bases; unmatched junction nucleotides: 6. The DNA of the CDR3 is TGTGCCTGGAGTACACAGACTAGCGGGAGTGAGACCCAGTACTTC. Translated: CAWSTQTSGSETQYF.

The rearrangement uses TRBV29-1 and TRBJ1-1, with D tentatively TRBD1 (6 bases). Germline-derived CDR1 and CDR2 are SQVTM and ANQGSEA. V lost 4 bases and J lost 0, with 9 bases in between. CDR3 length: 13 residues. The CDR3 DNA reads TGCAGCGTTGGACAGGTCTTGAACACTGAAGCTTTCTTT. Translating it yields CSVGQVLNTEAFF.

The CDR3, as DNA: TGCGCCAGCAGCCAAGATCTTCCGGGGGTGTGGGCTTTCTTT. Its protein product is CASSQDLPGVWAFF. The chain uses TRBV4-3 and TRBJ1-1; tentative D call: TRBD1 (5 bases). Germline V lookup: CDR1 LGHNA, CDR2 YSLEER. The CDR3 runs to 14 residues. V gave up 0 bases and J gave up 11 bases, with 16 bases separating them.

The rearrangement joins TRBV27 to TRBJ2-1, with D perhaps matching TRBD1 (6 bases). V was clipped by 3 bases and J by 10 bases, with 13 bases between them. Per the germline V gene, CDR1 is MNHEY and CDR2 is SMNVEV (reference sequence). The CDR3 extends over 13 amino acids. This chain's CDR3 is CASSLLLRGEQFF. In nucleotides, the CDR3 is TGTGCCAGCAGTTTGTTACTGAGGGGGGAGCAGTTCTTC.

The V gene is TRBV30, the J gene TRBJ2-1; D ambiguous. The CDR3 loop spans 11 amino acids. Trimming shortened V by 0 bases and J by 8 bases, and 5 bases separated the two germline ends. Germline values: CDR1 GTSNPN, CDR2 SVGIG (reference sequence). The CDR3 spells CAWSVRDEQFF. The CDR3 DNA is TGTGCCTGGAGTGTACGCGATGAGCAGTTCTTC.

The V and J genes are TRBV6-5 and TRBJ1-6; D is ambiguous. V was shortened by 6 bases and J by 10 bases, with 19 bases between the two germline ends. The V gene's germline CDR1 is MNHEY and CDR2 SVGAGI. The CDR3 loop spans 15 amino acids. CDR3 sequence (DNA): TGTGCCAGCAGCCCTCGAACGAGGGCGATATCACCCCTCCACTTT. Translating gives CASSPRTRAISPLHF.

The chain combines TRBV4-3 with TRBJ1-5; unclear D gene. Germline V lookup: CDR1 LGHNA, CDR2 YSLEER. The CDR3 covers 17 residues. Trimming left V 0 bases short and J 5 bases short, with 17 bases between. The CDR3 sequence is CASSQDFPLGRDQPQHF. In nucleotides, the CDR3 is TGCGCCAGCAGCCAAGATTTTCCATTAGGGAGAGATCAGCCCCAGCATTTT.

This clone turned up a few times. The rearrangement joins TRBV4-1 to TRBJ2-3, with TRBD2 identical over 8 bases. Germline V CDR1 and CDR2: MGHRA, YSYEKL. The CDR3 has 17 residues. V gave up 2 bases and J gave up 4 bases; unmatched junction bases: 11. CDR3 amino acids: CASSQSMPGLVPDTQYF. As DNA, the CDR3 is TGCGCCAGCAGCCAATCGATGCCGGGACTAGTCCCAGATACGCAGTATTTT.

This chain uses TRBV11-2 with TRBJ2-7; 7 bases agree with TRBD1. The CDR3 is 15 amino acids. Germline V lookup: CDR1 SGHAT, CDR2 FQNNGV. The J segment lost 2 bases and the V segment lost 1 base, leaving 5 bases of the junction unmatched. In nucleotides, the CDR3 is TGTGCCAGCAGCTTAGGGCCTGGGACAGCCTACGAGCAGTACTTC. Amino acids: CASSLGPGTAYEQYF.

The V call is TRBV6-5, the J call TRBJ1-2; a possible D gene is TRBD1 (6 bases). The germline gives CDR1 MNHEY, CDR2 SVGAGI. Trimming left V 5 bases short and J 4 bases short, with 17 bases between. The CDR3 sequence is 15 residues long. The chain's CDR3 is CASSLSRDTIYGYTF. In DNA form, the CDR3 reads TGTGCCAGCAGTCTTTCCCGGGACACTATCTATGGCTACACCTTC.

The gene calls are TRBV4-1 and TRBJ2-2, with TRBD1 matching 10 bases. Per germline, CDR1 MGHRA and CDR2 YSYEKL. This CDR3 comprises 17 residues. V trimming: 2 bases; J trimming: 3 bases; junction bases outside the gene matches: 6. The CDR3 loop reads CASSQLLGQGYTGELFF. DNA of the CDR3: TGCGCCAGCAGCCAACTCCTGGGACAGGGGTACACCGGGGAGCTGTTTTTT.

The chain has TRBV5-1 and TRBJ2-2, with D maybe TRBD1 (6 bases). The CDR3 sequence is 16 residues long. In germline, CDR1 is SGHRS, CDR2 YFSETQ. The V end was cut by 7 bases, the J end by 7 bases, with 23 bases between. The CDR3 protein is CASRPNRDPIGGELFF. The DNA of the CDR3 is TGCGCCAGCCGCCCTAACAGGGACCCCATCGGCGGGGAGCTGTTTTTT.

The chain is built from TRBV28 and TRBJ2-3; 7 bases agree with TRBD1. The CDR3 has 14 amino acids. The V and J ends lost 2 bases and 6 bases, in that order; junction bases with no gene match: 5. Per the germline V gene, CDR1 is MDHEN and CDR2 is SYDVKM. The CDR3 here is CASSLNRGGDTQYF. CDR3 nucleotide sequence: TGTGCCAGCAGTTTAAACAGGGGCGGTGATACGCAGTATTTT.

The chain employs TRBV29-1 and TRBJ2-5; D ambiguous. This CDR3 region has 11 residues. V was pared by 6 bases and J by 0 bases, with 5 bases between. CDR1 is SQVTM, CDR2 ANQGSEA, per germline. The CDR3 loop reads CSVSYQETQYF. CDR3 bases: TGCAGCGTCTCGTACCAAGAGACCCAGTACTTC.

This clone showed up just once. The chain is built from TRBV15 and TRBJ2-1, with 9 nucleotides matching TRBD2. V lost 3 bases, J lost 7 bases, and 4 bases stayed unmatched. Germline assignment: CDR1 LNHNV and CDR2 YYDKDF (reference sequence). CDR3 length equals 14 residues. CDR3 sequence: CATSSLTSGNEQFF. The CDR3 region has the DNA TGTGCCACCAGCAGTTTAACTAGCGGGAATGAGCAGTTCTTC.

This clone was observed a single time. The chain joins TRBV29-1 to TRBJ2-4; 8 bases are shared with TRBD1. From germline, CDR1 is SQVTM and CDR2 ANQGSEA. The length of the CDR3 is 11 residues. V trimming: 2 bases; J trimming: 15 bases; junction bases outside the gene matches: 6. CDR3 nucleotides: TGCAGCGTTGAAAGGGACAGGAAGGTGTACTTC. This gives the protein CSVERDRKVYF.